The clone carrying this TCR beta chain was recorded a few times. Antigen: not known. TCRdb re-analysed the 5' RACE reads in MiXCR, keeping a single row per CDR3 protein. The sample lists over 450,000 distinct CDR3 sequences, 20% occurring once. This sample was taken from a study of T-cell memory formation after mild COVID-19. Study overall: Clusters of TCRs were largely donor specific.

The study, taken as a whole, reports: That cross-reactive memory joined was suggested by some responding clones appearing in pre-infection memory. CM and EM subsets held most contracting CD4+ clones; EMRA held CD8+ ones. CD4/CD8 balance held among clones contracting day 15 to 85, and later expanders leaned CD4+.

CDR1 is MGHRA, CDR2 YSYEKL, per germline. The CDR3 loop spans 15 amino acids. The J segment lost 5 bases and the V segment lost 2 bases, leaving 8 bases of the junction unmatched. Sequences were obtained from PBMCs or a T cell subset sorted from them (not recorded which). This chain uses TRBV4-1 with TRBJ1-2; 7 nucleotides agree with TRBD1. This receptor was taken from an adult woman who had mild COVID-19 (a few samples of this study predate the infection). Cell type and time point are not known. The CDR3 DNA reads as TGCGCCAGCAGCCAATCCGGGACAGCGGAATATGGCTACACCTTC. It codes for CASSQSGTAEYGYTF.